These 6 T cell receptor beta chains were sequenced from one sample in a study of cytomegalovirus exposure and HLA in healthy donors. Primers included in the PCR were 60 Vbeta and 13 Jbeta primers. Sequenced by immunoSEQ multiplex PCR; TCRdb stores in-frame clones only, minus some. Among 110,000 to 150,000 clones listed, roughly four fifths were seen once. The sequencing input was PBMCs. Receptors were obtained from a woman between 40 and 50 years old in good health and CMV-seronegative.

This clone was counted a single time. This chain links TRBV9 with TRBJ1-4; tentatively, D is TRBD1 (5 bases). Trimming removed 3 bases from V and 7 bases from J, with 10 bases in between. There are 13 residues in the CDR3. Germline lookup yields CDR1 SGDLS and CDR2 YYNGEE. Written as DNA, the CDR3 is TGTGCCAGCAGCGATACGGGGGGTGAAAAACTGTTTTTT. It encodes CASSDTGGEKLFF. Variable domain in full (rest from reference TRBV9 and TRBJ1-4): DSGVTQTPKHLITATGQRVTLRCSPRSGDLSVYWYQQSLDQGLQFLIQYYNGEERAKGNILERFSAQQFPDLHSELNLSSLELGDSALYFCASSDTGGEKLFFGSGTQLSVL.

V gene TRBV18 combines with J gene TRBJ2-3, with D perhaps TRBD2 (6 bases). The CDR3 has 13 amino acids. CDR1 is KGHSH and CDR2 is LQKENI in the germline V gene. V shed 6 bases and J shed 6 bases, with 13 bases lying between them. CDR3 region: CASSGTFTDTQYF. The CDR3 DNA reads as TGTGCCAGCTCCGGGACTTTTACGGATACGCAGTATTTT.

The chain joins TRBV13 to TRBJ2-1; 7 bases are shared with TRBD1. The V gene end was trimmed by 7 bases and the J gene end by 2 bases; junction bases not matched to a gene: 8. The CDR3 is made up of 15 amino acids. Germline V gives CDR1 PRHDT, CDR2 FYEKMQ (reference sequence). CDR3 sequence reads: CASTLTGLAYNEQFF. CDR3 sequence (DNA): TGTGCCAGCACCTTGACAGGGTTGGCCTACAATGAGCAGTTCTTC.

The chain uses TRBV7-8 and TRBJ2-3, with 8 positions matching TRBD1. The germline V gene has CDR1 SGHVS and CDR2 FQNEAQ. V shed 2 bases, J shed 0 bases, and the junction held 1 base outside the gene matches. This CDR3 spans 15 amino acids. CDR3 residues: CASSLQGASTDTQYF. In DNA form, the CDR3 reads TGTGCCAGCAGCTTACAGGGGGCTAGCACAGATACGCAGTATTTT.

This rearrangement joins TRBV9 to TRBJ2-3; 8 bases align to TRBD2. V lost 2 bases, J lost 5 bases, and 13 bases stayed unmatched. Germline loops: CDR1 SGDLS, CDR2 YYNGEE. The CDR3 has 17 residues. The CDR3 region is CASSVSAGGRNGDTQYF. The CDR3, as DNA: TGTGCCAGCAGCGTCTCTGCGGGGGGCCGCAATGGAGATACGCAGTATTTT. Full variable domain (rest looked up from reference TRBV9 and TRBJ2-3): DSGVTQTPKHLITATGQRVTLRCSPRSGDLSVYWYQQSLDQGLQFLIQYYNGEERAKGNILERFSAQQFPDLHSELNLSSLELGDSALYFCASSVSAGGRNGDTQYFGPGTRLTVL.

The rearrangement joins TRBV10-3 to TRBJ2-2, with a tentative D call TRBD1 (5 bases). This CDR3 comprises 13 residues. Trimming cost V 10 bases and J 0 bases, with 9 bases left between them. Germline V gene lookup returns CDR1 ENHRY and CDR2 SYGVKD. CDR3 protein: CATRTTNTGELFF. Written as DNA, the CDR3 is TGTGCCACCAGGACAACGAACACCGGGGAGCTGTTTTTT.